This TCR beta chain was documented in a study of T cell repertoires in cytomegalovirus infection. Study summary: The public TCR beta signatures pointed to both CMV infection and matching HLA type. Study outcomes and limitations: Individuals carrying CMV plus the relevant HLA were identified by cumulative frequency of public TCR beta families. HLA-C-restricted CMV clonotypes gave the most frequent clonotype in two of eight donors.

TCRdb reprocessed the reads with MiXCR, giving one entry per CDR3 protein. Here the sample spans some 200,000 distinct CDR3 sequences, about 20% being singletons. As to this clonotype: Its antigen is unidentified.

Germline V CDR1 and CDR2: ENHRY, SYGVKD. The ends lost 6 bases at V and 1 base at J; junction bases unmatched: 5. The CDR3 totals 15 residues. The clonotype originates from a human donor in good health (CMV status not recorded). Some clones in this sample may be carry-over from other donors' samples. Sequenced sample: PBMCs. The chain couples TRBV10-3 to TRBJ2-1; 8 bases fit TRBD2. CDR3 coding DNA: TGTGCCATCAGGGAAACTAGCGGATCCTACAATGAGCAGTTCTTC. It yields the protein CAIRETSGSYNEQFF.